These 24 T cell receptor beta chains share one sample of origin, sequenced in a study of shared clonotypes between healthy human individuals. Clones were read by immunoSEQ multiplex PCR, and TCRdb kept only the in-frame ones, dropping some. The sample has over 2 million clones, 85% to 95% seen once. Sequencing was carried out using naive CD4+ T cells sorted from blood. Subset reported: CD45RA+ positively selected. These TCRs come from a man aged 18 to 30 in good health.

This clone was detected only a few times. This chain links TRBV30 with TRBJ1-1; no clear D gene. V shed 3 bases and J shed 1 base, with 9 bases lying between them. The CDR3 extends over 13 amino acids. Germline values: CDR1 GTSNPN, CDR2 SVGIG (reference sequence). CDR3: CAWSERKNTEAFF. CDR3 bases: TGTGCCTGGAGCGAACGGAAGAACACTGAAGCTTTCTTT.

The chain combines TRBV7-3 with TRBJ2-1; D not resolved. The germline V and J ends were trimmed by 0 bases and 2 bases, with 2 bases remaining between them. This CDR3 has 13 residues. The germline V gene encodes CDR1 SGHTA and CDR2 FQGTGA. The CDR3: CASSLTAYNEQFF. The CDR3 nucleotides read TGTGCCAGCAGCTTAACGGCCTACAATGAGCAGTTCTTC.

About this clone: This sample includes further DNA sequences coding for the same CDR3. The chain is built from TRBV2 and TRBJ1-5; 9 bases agree with TRBD1. This CDR3 region has 14 residues. Germline V gene data show CDR1 as SNHLY and CDR2 as FYNNEI. J gave up 4 bases and V 4 bases, and 2 bases lay outside the gene matches. CDR3 sequence (DNA): TGTGCCAGCAGTGGACAGGGGGGTAATCAGCCCCAGCATTTT. This encodes CASSGQGGNQPQHF.

The rearrangement joins TRBV12-5 to TRBJ1-1; 7 bases are shared with TRBD1. Germline loops: CDR1 LGHNT, CDR2 FRNRAP. The CDR3 spans 19 residues. Unmatched junction bases numbered 21, after V lost 2 bases and J lost 6 bases. The CDR3 DNA reads TGTGCTAGTGGTTTGTGGGGAAAGACAGGGAATTTGCTACTTCCTGAAGCTTTCTTT. This codes for CASGLWGKTGNLLLPEAFF.

V and J are TRBV7-2 and TRBJ2-1, with 14 positions matching TRBD2. The length of the CDR3 is 15 residues. After removal of 5 bases from V and 8 bases from J, the junction contained 5 bases not matched to a gene. CDR1 SGHTA and CDR2 FQGNSA come from the germline V gene. CDR3 sequence: CASSTGLAGEDEQFF. DNA for the CDR3: TGTGCCAGCAGCACGGGACTAGCGGGAGAGGATGAGCAGTTCTTC.

The gene calls are TRBV2 and TRBJ2-1; 8 bases fit TRBD1. CDR1 and CDR2 from the germline V gene are SNHLY and FYNNEI. The CDR3 is 15 residues long. The J segment lost 6 bases and the V segment lost 6 bases, leaving 10 bases of the junction unmatched. The CDR3 DNA sequence: TGTGCCAGCAGAACCCGGGACAGGAGCCTCAATGAGCAGTTCTTC. This sequence encodes CASRTRDRSLNEQFF.

CDR3 protein: CAWSHTGGKAFF. For the CDR3, the DNA is TGTGCCTGGAGTCACACGGGGGGTAAAGCTTTCTTT. The rearrangement joins TRBV30 to TRBJ1-1, with D perhaps TRBD1 (5 bases). The CDR3 covers 12 residues. Germline-derived CDR1 and CDR2 are GTSNPN and SVGIG (reference sequence). V lost 2 bases to trimming and J lost 9 bases, with 13 bases between them.

This chain links TRBV6-5 with TRBJ1-4; D perhaps matches TRBD1 (5 bases). Trimming stripped 6 bases from V and 7 bases from J, with 15 bases between. Germline-derived CDR1 and CDR2 are MNHEY and SVGAGI. This CDR3 region has 14 residues. The CDR3 DNA reads as TGTGCCAGCAGAGAACCCGGGGGGAGTGAAAAACTGTTTTTT. Translation: CASREPGGSEKLFF.

The rearrangement uses TRBV11-2 and TRBJ1-2; no clear D gene. Germline loops: CDR1 SGHAT, CDR2 FQNNGV. Trimming took off 1 base at V and 8 bases at J, with 11 bases between the two ends. This CDR3 region has 13 residues. The chain's CDR3 is CASSLGLAGGYTF. In nucleotides, the CDR3 is TGTGCCAGCAGCTTAGGCTTGGCTGGCGGCTACACCTTC.

The chain joins TRBV6-5 to TRBJ1-3; unclear D gene. Germline values: CDR1 MNHEY, CDR2 SVGAGI. The V end lost 0 bases, the J end lost 0 bases, and 6 bases lay between the germline ends. The CDR3 has 15 residues. DNA of the CDR3: TGTGCCAGCAGTTACTCTCGCATCTCTGGAAACACCATATATTTT. It encodes CASSYSRISGNTIYF.

The V gene is TRBV2, the J gene TRBJ1-5; D is unresolved. V lost 8 bases to trimming and J lost 4 bases, with 12 bases between them. CDR1 is SNHLY, CDR2 FYNNEI, per germline. The CDR3 runs 13 residues. The CDR3 reads CASEEGTNQPQHF. The CDR3 nucleotides are TGTGCCAGCGAGGAGGGTACGAATCAGCCCCAGCATTTT.

The rearrangement uses TRBV9 and TRBJ2-1; 12 bases line up with TRBD2. The CDR3 runs 16 residues. The germline V gene encodes CDR1 SGDLS and CDR2 YYNGEE. Trimming cost V 4 bases and J 10 bases; bases outside gene matches: 12. The CDR3 DNA reads as TGTGCCAGCAGCCTCAGCCTAGCGGGGGGGCCACAAGAGCAGTTCTTC. Its protein is CASSLSLAGGPQEQFF.

Details on this clone: Other DNA sequences within the sample encode an identical CDR3. The DNA for the CDR3 is TGTGCCATCAGTGATGGCGGGAACTATGGCTACACCTTC. Protein product: CAISDGGNYGYTF. The genes are TRBV10-3 and TRBJ1-2, with no clear D. Germline CDR1 is ENHRY and CDR2 is SYGVKD. This CDR3 spans 13 amino acids. V was trimmed by 3 bases and J by 2 bases, leaving 7 bases between them.

This chain links TRBV9 with TRBJ2-5; D may be TRBD2 (6 bases). CDR3 length equals 17 residues. V dropped 0 bases and J dropped 2 bases, with 17 bases sitting between them. In germline, CDR1 is SGDLS, CDR2 YYNGEE. CDR3 bases: TGTGCCAGCAGCGTAGACCCCATGGGTAGCGGACAAGAGACCCAGTACTTC. It yields the protein CASSVDPMGSGQETQYF.

The chain employs TRBV6-6 and TRBJ1-3; D remains ambiguous. The CDR3 contains 15 residues. V was pared by 5 bases and J by 2 bases, with 13 bases between. Germline V lookup: CDR1 MNHNY, CDR2 SVGAGI (reference sequence). The CDR3 reads CASSPDYRTGNTIYF. DNA for the CDR3: TGTGCCAGCAGTCCCGACTACCGAACTGGAAACACCATATATTTT.

To note about this clone: In the same sample, other DNA sequences code for this CDR3. The CDR3 is CAISEGDEKLFF. CDR3 nucleotides: TGTGCCATCAGTGAGGGAGATGAAAAACTGTTTTTT. The rearrangement joins TRBV10-3 to TRBJ1-4; no firm D call. The germline gives CDR1 ENHRY, CDR2 SYGVKD. V was pared by 2 bases and J by 6 bases, with 4 bases between. The CDR3 runs to 12 residues.

This clone was seen only once. This specimen includes other DNA sequences encoding the same CDR3. V gene TRBV9 combines with J gene TRBJ1-4; D unresolved. V was cut by 2 bases and J by 0 bases, with 5 bases left in between. Germline V gene lookup returns CDR1 SGDLS and CDR2 YYNGEE. The CDR3 runs 14 residues. Here the CDR3 reads CASSVRATNEKLFF. Written as DNA, the CDR3 is TGTGCCAGCAGCGTGCGTGCAACTAATGAAAAACTGTTTTTT.

This rearrangement joins TRBV5-1 to TRBJ2-3; perhaps TRBD2 as D (5 bases). This CDR3 has 14 residues. Germline V gene lookup returns CDR1 SGHRS and CDR2 YFSETQ. Trimming removed 7 bases from V and 0 bases from J, with 12 bases in between. The CDR3 nucleotides read TGCGCCAGCGGGTCTAGCCCGAGCACAGATACGCAGTATTTT. Its translation: CASGSSPSTDTQYF. The variable domain in full, with the rest retrieved from reference TRBV5-1 and TRBJ2-3, is KAGVTQTPRYLIKTRGQQVTLSCSPISGHRSVSWYQQTPGQGLQFLFEYFSETQRNKGNFPGRFSGRQFSNSRSEMNVSTLELGDSALYLCASGSSPSTDTQYFGPGTRLTVL.

The chain joins TRBV18 to TRBJ2-3; D remains ambiguous. This CDR3 is 12 amino acids long. The V end was cut by 2 bases, the J end by 6 bases, with 6 bases between. Germline CDR1 KGHSH, CDR2 LQKENI. The CDR3 protein is CASSPLEDTQYF. The CDR3 DNA sequence: TGTGCCAGCTCACCATTAGAGGATACGCAGTATTTT. The full variable domain, its missing parts supplied by reference TRBV18 and TRBJ2-3, is NAGVMQNPRHLVRRRGQEARLRCSPMKGHSHVYWYRQLPEEGLKFMVYLQKENIIDESGMPKERFSAEFPKEGPSILRIQQVVRGDSAAYFCASSPLEDTQYFGPGTRLTVL.

A note on this clone: Germline is not matched at one junction end, which may reflect a read error. This chain uses TRBV4-1 with TRBJ1-6; maybe TRBD1 (5 bases). The CDR3 spans 18 residues. Germline-derived CDR1 and CDR2 are MGHRA and YSYEKL. CDR3 amino acids: CASSQDLQGSSYNSPPHF. The CDR3 DNA follows: TGCGCCAGCAGCCAAGATCTTCAGGGAAGCTCCTATAATTCACCCCCCCACTTT.

Comments on this clone: Distinct nucleotide sequences in the sample also encode this CDR3. This chain connects TRBV7-2 to TRBJ2-5, with no clear D. Trimming left V 1 base short and J 5 bases short, with 8 bases between. The CDR3 covers 13 residues. Germline CDR1 SGHTA, CDR2 FQGNSA. CDR3 in amino acids: CASSLERRETQYF. The CDR3 region has the DNA TGTGCCAGCAGCTTAGAGCGTCGGGAGACCCAGTACTTC. The full variable domain, completed using reference TRBV7-2 and TRBJ2-5, is GAGVSQSPSNKVTEKGKDVELRCDPISGHTALYWYRQSLGQGLEFLIYFQGNSAPDKSGLPSDRFSAERTGGSVSTLTIQRTQQEDSAVYLCASSLERRETQYFGPGTRLLVL.

The chain combines TRBV7-2 with TRBJ2-7; D may be TRBD1 (6 bases). The V gene's germline CDR1 is SGHTA and CDR2 FQGNSA. V shed 3 bases and J shed 2 bases, with 11 bases lying between them. The CDR3 is made up of 14 amino acids. CDR3 in DNA: TGTGCCAGCAGCTTGGACAGCGGCCCCTACGAGCAGTACTTC. This gives the protein CASSLDSGPYEQYF.

The chain employs TRBV5-1 and TRBJ2-7, with 8 bases aligning to TRBD2. Germline V gives CDR1 SGHRS, CDR2 YFSETQ. The CDR3 contains 15 residues. V lost 4 bases, J lost 5 bases, and 11 bases stayed unmatched. The CDR3 loop is CASSNIAGRFHEQYF. The DNA for the CDR3 is TGCGCCAGCAGCAATATAGCGGGGAGGTTCCACGAGCAGTACTTC.

J is TRBJ1-5 and V is TRBV4-2; D remains ambiguous. The CDR3 totals 18 residues. Germline CDR1 LGHNA, CDR2 YNFKEQ. The germline V and J ends were trimmed by 0 bases and 2 bases, with 17 bases remaining between them. CDR3 bases: TGTGCCAGCAGCCAAGAGGGAAGCGCTGCAGGCGGCAATCAGCCCCAGCATTTT. Translation: CASSQEGSAAGGNQPQHF.